The T cell receptor (beta chain) described here comes from a study of T cell responses to AZD1222 COVID-19 vaccine. CDR1 SGHDN and CDR2 FVKESK come from the germline V gene. This CDR3 is built from 14 residues. V was clipped by 4 bases and J by 6 bases; unmatched bases: 6. Study-level findings and limits: Unmutated variant regions are reportedly targeted by nearly half of spike-specific TCRs. White British donors predominated, females outnumbered males, and clonal diversity was possibly underestimated.

Pooling of second doses given at about 4 or about 12 weeks was done. Comments on this clone: As yet, its antigen is unknown.

Using immunoSEQ multiplex PCR, the repertoire was profiled, and TCRdb retains in-frame clones only, with some absent. The data show fewer than 150,000 clones, approximately 88% seen once. V and J are TRBV14 and TRBJ2-1; 7 bases agree with TRBD2. This receptor was identified in an adult who received the AZD1222 COVID-19 vaccine. The sample consisted of peripheral blood, taken 28 days after the second AZD1222 dose. CDR3 bases: TGTGCCAGCAGCCTCGCTAGCGGACCCAATGAGCAGTTCTTC. Translated, it gives CASSLASGPNEQFF.